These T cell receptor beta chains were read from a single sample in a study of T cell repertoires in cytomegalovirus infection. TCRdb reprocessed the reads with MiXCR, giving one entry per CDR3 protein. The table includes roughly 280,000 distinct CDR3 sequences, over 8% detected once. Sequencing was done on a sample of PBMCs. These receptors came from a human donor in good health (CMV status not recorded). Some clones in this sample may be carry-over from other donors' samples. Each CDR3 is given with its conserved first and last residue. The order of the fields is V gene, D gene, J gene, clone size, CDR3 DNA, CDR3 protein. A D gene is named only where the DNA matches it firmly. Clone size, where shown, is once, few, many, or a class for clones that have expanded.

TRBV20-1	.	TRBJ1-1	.	TGCAGTGCAAATAGGGTTTCGGACACTGAAGCTTTCTTT	CSANRVSDTEAFF
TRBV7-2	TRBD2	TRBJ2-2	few	TGTGCCAGCAGCTTAAGCCTAGCGGGGGGAAAAACCGGGGAGCTGTTTTTT	CASSLSLAGGKTGELFF
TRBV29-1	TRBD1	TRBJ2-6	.	TGCAGCGTTGAAGAAAGAGGGACAGGGAGCTCTGGGGCCAACGTCCTGACTTTC	CSVEERGTGSSGANVLTF
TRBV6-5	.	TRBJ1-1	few	TGTGCCAGCAGTTACGCGGGGCCCACTGAAGCTTTCTTT	CASSYAGPTEAFF
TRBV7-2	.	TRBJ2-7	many	TGTGCCAGCAGCGGTGGTGGAGCTGGGTCCTACGAGCAGTACTTC	CASSGGGAGSYEQYF
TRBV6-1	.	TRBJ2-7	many	TGTGCAGCACCCCTAGCACCTGAGTCCAGCGAGCAGTACTTC	CAAPLAPESSEQYF
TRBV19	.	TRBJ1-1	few	TGTGCCAGTATACTCAGGTGGGGTTCAAACACTGAAGCTTTCTTT	CASILRWGSNTEAFF
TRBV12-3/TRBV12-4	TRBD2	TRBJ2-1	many	TGTGCCAGCTTTAGAAGCGGGAGGGCCCTCAATGAGCAGTTCTTC	CASFRSGRALNEQFF
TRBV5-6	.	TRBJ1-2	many	TGTGCCAGCAGCTTGCTTTGGAAGGAAGTCTATGGCTACACCTTC	CASSLLWKEVYGYTF
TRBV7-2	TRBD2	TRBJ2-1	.	TGTGCCAGCAGCCCTGCCCTAGCGGCGTCGGCAAATGAGCAGTTCTTC	CASSPALAASANEQFF
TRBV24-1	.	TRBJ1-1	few	TGTGCCACCAGTGGCCAGGGAAGCACTGAAGCTTTCTTT	CATSGQGSTEAFF
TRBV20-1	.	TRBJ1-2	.	TGCAGTGCTAGAACAGACCCTCCCAACTATGGCTACACCTTC	CSARTDPPNYGYTF
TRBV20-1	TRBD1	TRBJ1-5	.	TGCAGTGCAACCCACAGGGGAGGGTCGGATCAGCCCCAGCATTTT	CSATHRGGSDQPQHF
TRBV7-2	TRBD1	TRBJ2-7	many	TGTGCCAGCAGGTCGACAGGGCTCGAGCAGTACTTC	CASRSTGLEQYF
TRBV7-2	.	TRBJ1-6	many	TGTGCCAGCAGCTCTCAACAGGGCGGCGGTTCACCCCTCCACTTT	CASSSQQGGGSPLHF
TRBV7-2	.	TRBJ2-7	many	TGTGCCAGCAGCTTAGAAGGGGTCGGCAGTTCCTACGAGCAGTACTTC	CASSLEGVGSSYEQYF
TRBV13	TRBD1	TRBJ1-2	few	TGTGCCAGCAGACCGACAGGGTCCTATGGCTACACCTTC	CASRPTGSYGYTF
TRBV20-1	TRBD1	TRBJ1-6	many	TGCAGTGCTAGACCCAAGACAGGGTATAATTCACCCCTCCACTTT	CSARPKTGYNSPLHF
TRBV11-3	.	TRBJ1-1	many	TGTGCCAGCAGCGGATGGTCCCGAAAATTTAACACTGAAGCTTTCTTT	CASSGWSRKFNTEAFF
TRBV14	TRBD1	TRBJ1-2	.	TGTGCCAGCAGCATAAAGGGACAGCTCGGGGGCTATGGCTACACCTTC	CASSIKGQLGGYGYTF
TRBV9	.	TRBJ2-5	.	TGTGCCAGCAGCGCAACGGACAGACAAGAGACCCAGTACTTC	CASSATDRQETQYF
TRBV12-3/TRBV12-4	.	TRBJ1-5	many	TGTGCCAGCACCCCGACCGGGAGGAATCAGCCCCAGCATTTT	CASTPTGRNQPQHF
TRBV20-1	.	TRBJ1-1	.	TGCAGTGCCCCCCCTCCTACAGGGAACACTGAAGCTTTCTTT	CSAPPPTGNTEAFF
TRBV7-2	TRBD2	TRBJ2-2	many	TGTGCCAGCAGTCTTCGAGGACTAGCGGGAGCGAAGACCGGGGAGCTGTTTTTT	CASSLRGLAGAKTGELFF
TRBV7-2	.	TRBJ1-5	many	TGTGCCAGCAGCTCCGGGGATTTCAATCAGCCCCAGCATTTT	CASSSGDFNQPQHF
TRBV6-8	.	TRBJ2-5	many	TGTGCCAGCTCCAGGACTCTCCAAGAGACCCAGTACTTC	CASSRTLQETQYF
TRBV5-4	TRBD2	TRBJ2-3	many	TGTGCCAGCAGCCCCGGACTAGCGGGACTAACAGATACGCAGTATTTT	CASSPGLAGLTDTQYF
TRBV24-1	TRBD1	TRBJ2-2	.	TGTGCCACCAGTGAATCGGACAGGGCGTACGGGGAGCTGTTTTTT	CATSESDRAYGELFF
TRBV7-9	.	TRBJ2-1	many	TGTGCCAGCAGCACCGGGACTGGAGAGGGAAGGGAGCAGTTCTTC	CASSTGTGEGREQFF
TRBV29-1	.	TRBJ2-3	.	TGCAGCGTTGAAGGTTCTAAATATACGCAGTATTTT	CSVEGSKYTQYF
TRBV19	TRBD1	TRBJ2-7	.	TGTGCCAGTAGTCCGGGACAGGGGGCTCCCTACGAGCAGTACTTC	CASSPGQGAPYEQYF
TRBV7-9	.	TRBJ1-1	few	TGTGCCAGCAGCCTTTCGACAGGATTAGTAGCTTTCTTT	CASSLSTGLVAFF
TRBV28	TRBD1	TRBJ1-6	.	TGTGCCAGCAGTGAGACAGGGGGAACTTCACCCCTCCACTTT	CASSETGGTSPLHF
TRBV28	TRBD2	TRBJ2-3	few	TGTGCCAGCAGTACGGCTAGCGGGGGGTTCGATACGCAGTATTTT	CASSTASGGFDTQYF
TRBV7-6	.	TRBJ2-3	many	TGTGCCAGCAGCTTAGCTATTTCTAGCACAGATACGCAGTATTTT	CASSLAISSTDTQYF
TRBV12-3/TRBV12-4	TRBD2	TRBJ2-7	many	TGTGCCAGCAGACGGACTAGCGGGGTCCTCTACGAGCAGTACTTC	CASRRTSGVLYEQYF
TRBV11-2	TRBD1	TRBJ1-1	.	TGTGCCAGCAGCTTAGGAGACCCCCCAGGGGGCGAGAACACTGAAGCTTTCTTT	CASSLGDPPGGENTEAFF
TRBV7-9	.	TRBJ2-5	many	TGTGCCAGCAGTTTGGGAGAACAAGAGACCCAGTACTTC	CASSLGEQETQYF
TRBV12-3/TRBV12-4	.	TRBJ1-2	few	TGTGCCAGCAGTCCCCCCCAGTTCCCGGACGCGAGCTATGGCTACACCTTC	CASSPPQFPDASYGYTF
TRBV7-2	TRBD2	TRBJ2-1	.	TGTGCCAGCAGCATTACTAGCGGGTTCATGGACAATGAGCAGTTCTTC	CASSITSGFMDNEQFF
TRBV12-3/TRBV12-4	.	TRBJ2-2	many	TGTGCCAGCAGGTCCAGGTACACCGGGGAGCTGTTTTTT	CASRSRYTGELFF